This TCR beta chain was observed in a study of early T cells in non-severe SARS-CoV-2 infection. A single record per CDR3 protein comes from TCRdb applying MiXCR to the 5' RACE reads. The table lists around 55,000 distinct CDR3 sequences, about 6.1% of them singletons. This clonotype was counted between two and nine times. CDR1 DFQATT and CDR2 SNEGSKA come from the germline V gene (reference sequence). V shed 2 bases and J shed 4 bases, with 5 bases lying between them. CDR3 length equals 11 residues. This TCR was recovered from an adult who was a healthcare worker with PCR-confirmed SARS-CoV-2 infection or an uninfected control (not recorded which). J is TRBJ2-5 and V is TRBV20-1; D ambiguous. The source was whole blood, collected at baseline. CDR3 protein: CSARFLETQYF. CDR3 nucleotides: TGCAGTGCTAGATTTTTAGAGACCCAGTACTTC.